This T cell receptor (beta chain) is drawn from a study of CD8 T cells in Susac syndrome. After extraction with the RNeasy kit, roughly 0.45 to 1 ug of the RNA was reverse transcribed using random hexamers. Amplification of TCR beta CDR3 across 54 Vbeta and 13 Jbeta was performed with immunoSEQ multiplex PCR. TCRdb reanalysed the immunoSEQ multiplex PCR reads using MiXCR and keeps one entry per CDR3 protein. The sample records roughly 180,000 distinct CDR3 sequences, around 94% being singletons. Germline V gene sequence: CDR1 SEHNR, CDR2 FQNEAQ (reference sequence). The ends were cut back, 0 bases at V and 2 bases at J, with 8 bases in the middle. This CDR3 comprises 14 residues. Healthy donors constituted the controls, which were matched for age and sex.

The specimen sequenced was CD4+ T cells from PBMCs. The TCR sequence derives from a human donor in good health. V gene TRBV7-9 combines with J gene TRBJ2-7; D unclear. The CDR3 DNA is TGTGCCAGCAGCTTAGCCTACCGGGCCTACGAGCAGTACTTC. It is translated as CASSLAYRAYEQYF.